The clone carrying this TCR beta chain was recorded at least ten times. The data derive from a study of response to subunit inactivated influenza vaccine. Each CDR3 protein gets one entry after TCRdb re-called the RT-PCR reads with MiXCR. The data contain around 200,000 distinct CDR3 sequences, about 9% of them singletons. The V and J ends lost 1 base and 4 bases respectively, with 7 bases between them. Germline CDR1 reads LNHNV; CDR2 reads YYDKDF (reference sequence). This CDR3 is built from 13 residues. The sequencing here drew on non-naive T cells sorted from PBMCs, taken on the day of vaccination. This clonotype was obtained from a man aged 50 to 60 who received an inactivated influenza vaccine. The chain recombines TRBV15 with TRBJ1-1, with D possibly being TRBD1 (6 bases). CDR3 DNA: TGTGCCACCAGCAGAGGGACAGCCACTGAAGCTTTCTTT. Its translation is CATSRGTATEAFF.